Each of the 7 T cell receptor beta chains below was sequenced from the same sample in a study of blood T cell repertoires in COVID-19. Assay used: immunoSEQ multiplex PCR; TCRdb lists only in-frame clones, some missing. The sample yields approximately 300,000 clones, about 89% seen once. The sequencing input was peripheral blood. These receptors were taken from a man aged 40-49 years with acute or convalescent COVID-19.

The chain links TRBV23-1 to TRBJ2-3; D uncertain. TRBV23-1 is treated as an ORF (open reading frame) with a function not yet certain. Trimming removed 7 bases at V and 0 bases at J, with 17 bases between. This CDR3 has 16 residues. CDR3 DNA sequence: TGCGCCAGCATCACCACACGCGGCCCAAGCACAGATACGCAGTATTTT. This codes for CASITTRGPSTDTQYF.

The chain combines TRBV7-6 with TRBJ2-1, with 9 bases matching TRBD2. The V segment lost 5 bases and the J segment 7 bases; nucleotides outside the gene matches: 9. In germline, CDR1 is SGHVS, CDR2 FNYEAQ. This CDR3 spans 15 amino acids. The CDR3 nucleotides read TGTGCCAGCAGCCCCGTGAGCGGGGGGCTAAATGAGCAGTTCTTC. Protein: CASSPVSGGLNEQFF.

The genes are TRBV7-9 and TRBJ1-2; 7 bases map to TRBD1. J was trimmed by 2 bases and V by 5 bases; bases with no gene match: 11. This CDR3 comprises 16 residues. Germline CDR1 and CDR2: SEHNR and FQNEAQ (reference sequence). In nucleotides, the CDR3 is TGTGCCAGCAGCCCACAGGGACAGCACCTGAACTATGGCTACACCTTC. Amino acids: CASSPQGQHLNYGYTF.

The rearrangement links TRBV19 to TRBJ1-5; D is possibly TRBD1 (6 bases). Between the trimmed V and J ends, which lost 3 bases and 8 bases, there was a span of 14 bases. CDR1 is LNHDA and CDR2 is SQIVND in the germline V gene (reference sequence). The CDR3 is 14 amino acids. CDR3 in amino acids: CASSIEAGEKPQHF. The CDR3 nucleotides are TGTGCCAGTAGTATTGAAGCAGGGGAAAAGCCCCAGCATTTT.

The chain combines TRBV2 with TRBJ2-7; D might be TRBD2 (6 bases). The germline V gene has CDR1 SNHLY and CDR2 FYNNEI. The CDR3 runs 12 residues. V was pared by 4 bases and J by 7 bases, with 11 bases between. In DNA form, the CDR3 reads TGTGCCAGCAGTGCAGGAGGGGATGAGCAGTACTTC. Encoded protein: CASSAGGDEQYF.

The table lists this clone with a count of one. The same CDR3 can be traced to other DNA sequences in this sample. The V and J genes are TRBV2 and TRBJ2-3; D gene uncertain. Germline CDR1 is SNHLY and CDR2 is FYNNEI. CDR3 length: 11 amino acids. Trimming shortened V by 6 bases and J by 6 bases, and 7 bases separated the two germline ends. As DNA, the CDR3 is TGTGCCAGCAGATATGAGGATACGCAGTATTTT. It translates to CASRYEDTQYF.

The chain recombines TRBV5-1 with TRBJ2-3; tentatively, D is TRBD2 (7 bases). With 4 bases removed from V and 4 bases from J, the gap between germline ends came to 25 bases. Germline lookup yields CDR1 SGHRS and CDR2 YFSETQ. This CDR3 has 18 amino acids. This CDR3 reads CASSPWPGGAGVSDTQYF. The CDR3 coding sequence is TGCGCCAGCAGCCCCTGGCCTGGGGGGGCCGGAGTGTCAGATACGCAGTATTTT.